The rows below give T cell receptor beta chains drawn from one sample of a study of technical replicates of blood from a handful of donors. The data were produced by immunoSEQ multiplex PCR, yet TCRdb's version contains in-frame clones alone and is incomplete. This sample has under 80,000 clones, with 90% to 95% found just once. Specimen: T cells isolated from PBMCs. Receptors originate from a human donor in good health. Each CDR3 is given with its conserved first and last residue. D genes are given only for firm matches. Where a row states a size, it is once, few, many or the class of an expanded clone; other rows omit it.

CDR3nt	CDR3aa	v_gene	j_gene	d_gene	abundance
TGTGCCAGTAGTATCGTGTCTTTAACAGGGGTTTCAGGCGTGGCAGGTCAGCCCCAGCATTTT	CASSIVSLTGVSGVAGQPQHF	TRBV19	TRBJ1-5	TRBD1	.
TGTGCCAGCAGTTTATCCCTACGCCGGGACAGGGGGTACACTGAAGCTTTCTTT	CASSLSLRRDRGYTEAFF	TRBV27	TRBJ1-1	TRBD1	.
TGTGCCAGTAGTATTGGCTTTCATCAGCCCCAGCATTTT	CASSIGFHQPQHF	TRBV19	TRBJ1-5	.	.
TGTGCCAGCAGCTTAGTACAGGGCCTTCGGTCACCCCTCCACTTT	CASSLVQGLRSPLHF	TRBV7-2	TRBJ1-6	.	.
TGTGCCAGCTCACCTTTTAGAGGGAATACTGAAGCTTTCTTT	CASSPFRGNTEAFF	TRBV18	TRBJ1-1	.	.
TGCGCCAGCAGCTCCATGACAGGCCCCGTCTCCTACAATGAGCAGTTCTTC	CASSSMTGPVSYNEQFF	TRBV5-1	TRBJ2-1	.	.
TGTGCCAGCAGCCGGGGACAGGGGGTACTGAAAGGGAATGAGCAGTTCTTC	CASSRGQGVLKGNEQFF	TRBV5-6	TRBJ2-1	TRBD1	.
TGTGCCACTAGCCGGGACAGGGTTTATAGCAATCAGCCCCAGCATTTT	CATSRDRVYSNQPQHF	TRBV15	TRBJ1-5	TRBD1	.
TGTGCCAGCAGCTTGGGAAGCGGGGGGGCCTACGAGCAGTACTTC	CASSLGSGGAYEQYF	TRBV5-5	TRBJ2-7	TRBD2	.
TGCGCCAGCAGCCATGTTCCGGGGATTGAGCAGTTCTTC	CASSHVPGIEQFF	TRBV4-1	TRBJ2-1	.	.
TGTGCCAGTAGTATAGATCGGGACAGAACCTACAATGAGCAGTTCTTC	CASSIDRDRTYNEQFF	TRBV19	TRBJ2-1	TRBD1	.
TGTGCCAGCAGCTTAGTTGATACAGGAGACTCTGGAAACACCATATATTTT	CASSLVDTGDSGNTIYF	TRBV7-8	TRBJ1-3	.	.
TGTGCCACCAGCCCGCTAAGAAACCCCGCATTTCAGTACTTC	CATSPLRNPAFQYF	TRBV15	TRBJ2-7	.	.
TGTGCCAGCAGCACACCCAGGGGGCAAGCCTACGAGCAGTACTTC	CASSTPRGQAYEQYF	TRBV7-9	TRBJ2-7	TRBD1	.
TGCGCCAGCAGCTTGATAGTCATGGACTATGGCTACACCTTC	CASSLIVMDYGYTF	TRBV5-1	TRBJ1-2	.	.
TGTGCCAGCAGCTTCAGCGGGGGTGCGAACACCGGGGAGCTGTTTTTT	CASSFSGGANTGELFF	TRBV11-1	TRBJ2-2	TRBD2	.
TGTGCCAGCAGCGTAGGGGTAAGGGGAGAGACCCAGTACTTC	CASSVGVRGETQYF	TRBV9	TRBJ2-5	.	.
TGTGCCAGCAGCCAGCGACAGGGGGTAGGGTACGAGCAGTACTTC	CASSQRQGVGYEQYF	TRBV4-2	TRBJ2-7	TRBD1	.
TGTGCCAGCAGTTTAGGGGGAGGGGGTCAGCCCCAGCATTTT	CASSLGGGGQPQHF	TRBV27	TRBJ1-5	.	.
TGTGCCAGCAGCGGGGGGGGAGGACAGGGGACGAACTATGGCTACACCTTC	CASSGGGGQGTNYGYTF	TRBV9	TRBJ1-2	TRBD1	.
TGCAGCGTTGTAATCCGAGGGACAGGGCACTATGGCTACACCTTC	CSVVIRGTGHYGYTF	TRBV29-1	TRBJ1-2	TRBD1	.
TGTGCCAGCAGCTCTCCGGGACAGGGGCTGGTTGGCTACACCTTC	CASSSPGQGLVGYTF	TRBV7-9	TRBJ1-2	TRBD1	.
TGTGCCAGCAGCGTAGTAATGCAGGCTGAAGCTTTCTTT	CASSVVMQAEAFF	TRBV9	TRBJ1-1	.	.
TGTGCCAGCAGCACCCACTTACTAGCGGGAGAATCGAGTAGCGGGGAGCTGTTTTTT	CASSTHLLAGESSSGELFF	TRBV7-9	TRBJ2-2	TRBD2	.
TGTGCCAGCAGCTCGGACAGTAACACAGATACGCAGTATTTT	CASSSDSNTDTQYF	TRBV7-3	TRBJ2-3	.	.
TGTGCCAGCAGCTTGCAGGGGCCCACTGAAGCTTTCTTT	CASSLQGPTEAFF	TRBV7-9	TRBJ1-1	.	.
TGTGCCAGTAGTATCCCCGGGACAGAGTACGAGCAGTACTTC	CASSIPGTEYEQYF	TRBV19	TRBJ2-7	TRBD1	.
TGTGCCAGCAGGACCTACAGGGGTAGCTATGGCTACACCTTC	CASRTYRGSYGYTF	TRBV2	TRBJ1-2	TRBD1	.
TGTGCCAGCGGACCGGGGGGAAGACAGGATACCTCCTACAATGAGCAGTTCTTC	CASGPGGRQDTSYNEQFF	TRBV13	TRBJ2-1	.	.
TGTGCCAGCAGCCGGGACATGTGGGAGACCCAGTACTTC	CASSRDMWETQYF	TRBV21-1	TRBJ2-5	.	.
TGTGCCAGCAGCTTAGGTACCAGGAAATACACTGAAGCTTTCTTT	CASSLGTRKYTEAFF	TRBV11-2	TRBJ1-1	.	.
TGTGCCAGCAGTGAACAGGGTCTTGAAGCTTTCTTT	CASSEQGLEAFF	TRBV28	TRBJ1-1	.	.
TGTGCCTGGACCTCGGCTGGAAACACCATATATTTT	CAWTSAGNTIYF	TRBV30	TRBJ1-3	.	.
TGCGCCAGCAGCTTGTTCGGGACAGTTACCTACGAGCAGTACTTC	CASSLFGTVTYEQYF	TRBV5-1	TRBJ2-7	TRBD1	.
TGTGCCAGCAGCTCAGAGGTATCAGATACGCAGTATTTT	CASSSEVSDTQYF	TRBV7-9	TRBJ2-3	.	.
TGTGCCAGCAGCCACACCTTATTCCGACAGGGTTACACCGGGGAGCTGTTTTTT	CASSHTLFRQGYTGELFF	TRBV7-8	TRBJ2-2	TRBD1	.
TGCGCCAGCAGCCAAGAACGGGGGACCAACGGTGAGCAGTTCTTC	CASSQERGTNGEQFF	TRBV4-1	TRBJ2-1	.	.
TGTGCCAGCAGCTTAGAACAGTGGAACACTGAAGCTTTCTTT	CASSLEQWNTEAFF	TRBV7-9	TRBJ1-1	.	.
TGTGCCAGCAGCCAGGGACAGGGCGGTGGCTACACCTTC	CASSQGQGGGYTF	TRBV11-3	TRBJ1-2	TRBD1	.
TGTGCCAGCAGCCCCGGGACAGGTGAGACCCAGTACTTC	CASSPGTGETQYF	TRBV13	TRBJ2-5	TRBD1	.
TGTGCCAGCAGCTTAGTAGGGGGACTAGCGGGAGTCGAGACCCAGTACTTC	CASSLVGGLAGVETQYF	TRBV7-2	TRBJ2-5	TRBD2	.
TGTGCCAGCAGTGACGGGGAAAACAGGGGCTTTGGCTACACCTTC	CASSDGENRGFGYTF	TRBV2	TRBJ1-2	TRBD1	.
TGTGCCAGTAGTACCTACGGGACTAGCGGATTTACCTACGAGCAGTACTTC	CASSTYGTSGFTYEQYF	TRBV19	TRBJ2-7	TRBD2	.
TGTGCCACCAGCAGAGGGGGGACAGGGGGCAACGAGCAGTACTTC	CATSRGGTGGNEQYF	TRBV15	TRBJ2-7	TRBD1	.
TGTGCCATCAGCGAGGGGGCGGGGATGGGCAATGAGCAGTTCTTC	CAISEGAGMGNEQFF	TRBV10-3	TRBJ2-1	.	.
TGTGCCAGACTTAGCTCCTACAATGAGCAGTTCTTC	CARLSSYNEQFF	TRBV28	TRBJ2-1	.	.
TGTGCCAGCAGCCAAGGACTAGCGGGAGAATACGAGCAGTACTTC	CASSQGLAGEYEQYF	TRBV5-4	TRBJ2-7	TRBD2	.
TGTGCCAGCAGCTTGGACGGACTAGCCCACAATGAGCAGTTCTTC	CASSLDGLAHNEQFF	TRBV5-4	TRBJ2-1	TRBD2	.
TGTGCCAGCAGCCCCCAGCGGATCCGTGCCTACGAGCAGTACTTC	CASSPQRIRAYEQYF	TRBV7-9	TRBJ2-7	.	.
TGTGCCTGGAGTGAGGAGGGGTTCGAGACCCAGTACTTC	CAWSEEGFETQYF	TRBV30	TRBJ2-5	.	.
TGTGCCAGCAGCTTAGCTAGCGGAAACTCCTACGAGCAGTACTTC	CASSLASGNSYEQYF	TRBV7-6	TRBJ2-7	.	.
TGCGCCAGCAGATGGACTAGCGGGTATGAGCAGTTCTTC	CASRWTSGYEQFF	TRBV5-1	TRBJ2-1	TRBD2	once
TGCGCCAGCAGCCAAATACCCCGGAATAAAGCGGGATCCCGCTCCCCCTACGAGCAGTACTTC	CASSQIPRNKAGSRSPYEQYF	TRBV4-1	TRBJ2-7	TRBD2	.
TGCGCCAGCAGCCCCGACAGGGGGCAGGACTATGGCTACACCTTC	CASSPDRGQDYGYTF	TRBV5-1	TRBJ1-2	TRBD1	.
TGCGCCAGCAGCCAACGGCAGGTCCGGTCCCTAGGGGACACAGATACGCAGTATTTT	CASSQRQVRSLGDTDTQYF	TRBV4-1	TRBJ2-3	.	.
.	CASRQRVGVGTETQYF	TRBV12-2	TRBJ2-5	.	.
TGTGCCAGCAGTTCATTAAACGGGGAGCCCCAGCATTTT	CASSSLNGEPQHF	TRBV6-5	TRBJ1-5	.	once